The 17 T cell receptor beta chains given below trace back to one sample, sequenced in a study of T cells in localized non-small cell lung cancer. Method: immunoSEQ multiplex PCR; TCRdb's copy keeps in-frame clones and lacks some. The sample has approximately 31,000 clones; 87% are singletons. This specimen was peripheral blood mononuclear cells, taken before any cancer treatment. Receptors originate from a man aged 40 to 69 with stage III lung adenocarcinoma.

J is TRBJ1-5 and V is TRBV7-8; TRBD1 matches at 8 bases. The germline CDR1 and CDR2 sequences are SGHVS and FQNEAQ. The CDR3 length is 16 residues. V shed 6 bases, J shed 3 bases, and the junction held 10 bases outside the gene matches. The CDR3 DNA follows: TGTGCCAGCAGTCTGACGACAGGGGTGGTCAATCAGCCCCAGCATTTT. Translated, it gives CASSLTTGVVNQPQHF.

This clone is a singleton in its sample. The V and J genes are TRBV18 and TRBJ2-4; D gene uncertain. V lost 2 bases, J lost 1 base, and 6 bases lay in between. Per germline, CDR1 KGHSH and CDR2 LQKENI. This CDR3 comprises 14 residues. Here the CDR3 DNA reads TGTGCCAGCTCACCAGGGTTGGCCAAAAACATTCAGTACTTC. It yields the protein CASSPGLAKNIQYF.

The chain couples TRBV7-3 to TRBJ1-2; 9 positions match TRBD1. The trim removed 6 bases at V and 4 bases at J, leaving 9 bases unmatched. The CDR3 has 15 residues. The germline CDR1 and CDR2 sequences are SGHTA and FQGTGA. Written as DNA, the CDR3 is TGTGCCAGCAGGGCAACAGGGGGCGCGGTCTATGGCTACACCTTC. Its translation is CASRATGGAVYGYTF. The variable domain in full, completed from reference TRBV7-3 and TRBJ1-2, reads GAGVSQTPSNKVTEKGKYVELRCDPISGHTALYWYRQSLGQGPEFLIYFQGTGAADDSGLPNDRFFAVRPEGSVSTLKIQRTERGDSAVYLCASRATGGAVYGYTFGSGTRLTVV.

The chain has TRBV29-1 and TRBJ2-6; D is unclear. CDR3 size: 15 residues. CDR1 and CDR2 (germline): SQVTM, ANQGSEA. The V gene lost 6 bases and the J gene lost 2 bases, with 14 bases spanning the gap. This chain's CDR3 is CSVLFQPTGANVLTF. In DNA, the CDR3 is TGCAGCGTCCTCTTCCAGCCCACTGGGGCCAACGTCCTGACTTTC.

The chain links TRBV9 to TRBJ1-2; D not certain. The V gene's germline CDR1 is SGDLS and CDR2 YYNGEE. The V end was cut by 0 bases, the J end by 4 bases, with 7 bases between. The CDR3 contains 13 residues. Here the CDR3 reads CASSVEAAYGYTF. In DNA, the CDR3 is TGTGCCAGCAGCGTAGAAGCAGCCTATGGCTACACCTTC.

This clone was found once. This chain joins TRBV5-6 and TRBJ1-4; a weak D match, TRBD1 (5 bases). CDR3 length: 16 residues. Per the germline V gene, CDR1 is SGHDT and CDR2 is YYEEEE. The V end lost 0 bases, the J end lost 10 bases, and 19 bases lay between the germline ends. The CDR3 sequence is CASSLASGASLRKLFF. The CDR3 DNA reads as TGTGCCAGCAGCTTGGCCTCCGGGGCAAGCTTGAGAAAACTGTTTTTT.

V is TRBV7-2 and J is TRBJ1-5; TRBD1 agrees at 9 bases. After removal of 5 bases from V and 2 bases from J, the junction contained 1 base not matched to a gene. The germline CDR1 and CDR2 sequences are SGHTA and FQGNSA. The CDR3 is 14 amino acids. The DNA of the CDR3 is TGTGCCAGCAGCAGGACAGGGGGCAATCAGCCCCAGCATTTT. Its protein is CASSRTGGNQPQHF.

The rearrangement joins TRBV2 to TRBJ2-5; perhaps D is TRBD1 or TRBD2 (5 bases each). CDR1 and CDR2 (germline): SNHLY, FYNNEI. CDR3 length: 14 residues. V lost 6 bases to trimming and J lost 4 bases, with 15 bases between them. CDR3: CASRYSARGETQYF. For the CDR3, the DNA is TGTGCCAGCAGATATTCCGCGAGGGGAGAGACCCAGTACTTC.

The chain recombines TRBV11-1 with TRBJ2-6; D unresolved. CDR1 and CDR2 (germline): SGHAT, FQDESV (reference sequence). There are 14 residues in the CDR3. The ends were cut back, 1 base at V and 5 bases at J, with 6 bases in the middle. CDR3: CASSLVSWANVLTF. The CDR3 nucleotides are TGTGCCAGCAGCTTAGTAAGCTGGGCCAACGTCCTGACTTTC.

The V gene is TRBV10-3, the J gene TRBJ2-2; 10 nucleotides agree with TRBD1. The CDR3 sequence is 18 residues long. Germline-derived CDR1 and CDR2 are ENHRY and SYGVKD. Unmatched junction bases numbered 15, after V lost 9 bases and J lost 2 bases. Written as DNA, the CDR3 is TGTGCCATTTATCCGGGACAGGGGTCGCCTAAAAACACCGGGGAGCTGTTTTTT. Its translation is CAIYPGQGSPKNTGELFF.

The J gene is TRBJ1-2, the V gene TRBV7-2; perhaps TRBD1 as D (5 bases). Trimming removed 2 bases at V and 8 bases at J, with 12 bases between. The V gene's germline CDR1 is SGHTA and CDR2 FQGNSA. CDR3 length: 13 amino acids. In nucleotides, the CDR3 is TGTGCCAGCAGCTTAAAGCGGGACTCGGGCTACACCTTC. This sequence encodes CASSLKRDSGYTF. The variable domain in full, completed from reference TRBV7-2 and TRBJ1-2, reads GAGVSQSPSNKVTEKGKDVELRCDPISGHTALYWYRQSLGQGLEFLIYFQGNSAPDKSGLPSDRFSAERTGGSVSTLTIQRTQQEDSAVYLCASSLKRDSGYTFGSGTRLTVV.

The chain carries TRBV4-1 and TRBJ2-7; 7 bases align to TRBD2. CDR3 length: 17 residues. With 3 bases clipped from V and 0 bases from J, the junction kept 11 bases outside the gene matches. The germline gives CDR1 MGHRA, CDR2 YSYEKL. The CDR3: CASSQAHGAGSSYEQYF. As DNA, the CDR3 is TGCGCCAGCAGCCAGGCTCACGGAGCGGGGAGCTCCTACGAGCAGTACTTC.

The chain recombines TRBV28 with TRBJ2-5, with D uncertain. This CDR3 is built from 12 residues. Trimming stripped 2 bases from V and 5 bases from J, with 6 bases between. The germline V gene encodes CDR1 MDHEN and CDR2 SYDVKM. In DNA, the CDR3 is TGTGCCAGCAGTTTAAAAAGGGAGACCCAGTACTTC. Protein: CASSLKRETQYF. Variable domain in full (rest from reference TRBV28 and TRBJ2-5): DVKVTQSSRYLVKRTGEKVFLECVQDMDHENMFWYRQDPGLGLRLIYFSYDVKMKEKGDIPEGYSVSREKKERFSLILESASTNQTSMYLCASSLKRETQYFGPGTRLLVL.

This clone was observed a single time. The chain is built from TRBV10-3 and TRBJ2-2; D uncertain. This CDR3 has 17 residues. Germline loops: CDR1 ENHRY, CDR2 SYGVKD. The V end lost 10 bases, the J end lost 2 bases, and 23 bases lay between the germline ends. The CDR3 DNA follows: TGTGCCACCTCAATTGTAAGGCAGACACCTAACACCGGGGAGCTGTTTTTT. Translation: CATSIVRQTPNTGELFF.

V is TRBV2 and J is TRBJ2-1; 8 bases match TRBD2. Germline-derived CDR1 and CDR2 are SNHLY and FYNNEI. The junction had 7 bases not matched to a gene; V was cut back by 2 bases and J by 7 bases. The CDR3 is made up of 15 amino acids. The CDR3 is CASSESRGGWNEQFF. CDR3 coding DNA: TGTGCCAGCAGTGAAAGTCGGGGGGGCTGGAATGAGCAGTTCTTC. Full variable domain (outside the CDR3, taken from reference TRBV2 and TRBJ2-1): EPEVTQTPSHQVTQMGQEVILRCVPISNHLYFYWYRQILGQKVEFLVSFYNNEISEKSEIFDDQFSVERPDGSNFTLKIRSTKLEDSAMYFCASSESRGGWNEQFFGPGTRLTVL.

V and J are TRBV19 and TRBJ2-6; D not certain. Per germline, CDR1 LNHDA and CDR2 SQIVND (reference sequence). The length of the CDR3 is 15 residues. V lost 3 bases, J lost 0 bases, and 6 bases lay in between. The CDR3 DNA follows: TGTGCCAGTAGTATGCTGGTCTCTGGGGCCAACGTCCTGACTTTC. Amino acids: CASSMLVSGANVLTF.

The J gene is TRBJ1-5, the V gene TRBV5-1; D call uncertain. Germline V gene data show CDR1 as SGHRS and CDR2 as YFSETQ. This CDR3 is 16 amino acids long. Trimming removed 0 bases from V and 2 bases from J, with 12 bases in between. Here the CDR3 reads CASSLGHGDGNQPQHF. The CDR3 DNA reads TGCGCCAGCAGCTTGGGGCATGGGGATGGCAATCAGCCCCAGCATTTT.